This TCR beta chain was recorded in a study of T cell repertoires in cytomegalovirus infection. Overall study context: Matching HLA type and CMV infection were both indicated by public TCR beta signatures. Study observations and caveats: Cumulative frequency (of public TCR beta family members) identified carriers of CMV plus the relevant HLA.

TCRdb processed the reads anew with MiXCR; each CDR3 protein has one entry. The sample carries 210,000 or so distinct CDR3 sequences, approximately 7% recorded once. The CDR3 spans 17 residues. V was clipped by 0 bases and J by 4 bases, with 18 bases between them. CDR1 is MGHRA and CDR2 is YSYEKL in the germline V gene. This clonotype appeared many times. The antigen is not known. This receptor was taken from a human donor in good health (CMV status not recorded). Some clones in this sample may be carry-over from other donors' samples. Sequenced input: PBMCs. The chain joins TRBV4-1 to TRBJ1-1; D possibly corresponds to TRBD1 (5 bases). CDR3 nucleotide sequence: TGCGCCAGCAGCCAAGACTTTTCGGCGGGGCAGGTCACTGAAGCTTTCTTT. Amino acid sequence: CASSQDFSAGQVTEAFF.